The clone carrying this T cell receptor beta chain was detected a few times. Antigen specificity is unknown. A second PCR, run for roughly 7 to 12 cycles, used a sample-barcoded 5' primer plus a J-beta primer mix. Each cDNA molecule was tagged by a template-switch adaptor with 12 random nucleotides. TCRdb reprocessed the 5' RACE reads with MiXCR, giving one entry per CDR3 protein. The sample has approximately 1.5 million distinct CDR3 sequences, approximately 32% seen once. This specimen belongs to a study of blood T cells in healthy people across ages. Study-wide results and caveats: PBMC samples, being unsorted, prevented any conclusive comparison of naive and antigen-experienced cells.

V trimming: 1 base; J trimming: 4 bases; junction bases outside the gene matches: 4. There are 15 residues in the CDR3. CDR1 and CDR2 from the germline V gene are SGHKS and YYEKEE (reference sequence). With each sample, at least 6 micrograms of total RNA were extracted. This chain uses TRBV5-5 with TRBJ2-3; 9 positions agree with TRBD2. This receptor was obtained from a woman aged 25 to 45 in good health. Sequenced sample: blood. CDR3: CASSLMREGADTQYF. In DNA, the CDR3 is TGTGCCAGCAGCTTGATGCGGGAGGGCGCAGATACGCAGTATTTT.